This section outlines one T cell receptor (beta chain) sequence together with its context. Using immunoSEQ multiplex PCR, the repertoire was profiled, and TCRdb retains in-frame clones only, with some absent. The repertoire consists of 70,000 or so clones, with about 90% occurring once and the leading ten covering 8.5%. The record originates from a study of blood T cell repertoires in COVID-19. V dropped 6 bases and J dropped 0 bases, with 8 bases sitting between them. Germline V CDR1 and CDR2: MNHEY, SVGAGI. The CDR3 is 14 amino acids. Source material: peripheral blood. V gene TRBV6-5 combines with J gene TRBJ2-2, with D uncertain. This TCR derives from a human donor in a cohort sampled during active COVID-19. The CDR3 DNA follows: TGTGCCAGCAGCGTTACAGCGAACACCGGGGAGCTGTTTTTT. It yields the protein CASSVTANTGELFF.